These 19 T cell receptor beta chains came from one sample sequenced in a study of control samples from healthy donors and cancer patients. Assay: immunoSEQ multiplex PCR; the TCRdb copy retains only in-frame clones and omits some. The table includes some 80,000 clones, approximately 92% detected once. The specimen was blood. The receptors here all came from an older woman in good health.

The chain has TRBV28 and TRBJ1-2; TRBD1 agrees at 8 bases. V was clipped by 6 bases and J by 3 bases; unmatched bases: 15. Germline CDR1 and CDR2: MDHEN and SYDVKM. The CDR3 consists of 17 residues. The CDR3, as DNA: TGTGCCAGCAGCCCTAGATTGGACAGGGCCCGCCACTATGGCTACACCTTC. Protein sequence: CASSPRLDRARHYGYTF.

The V gene is TRBV28, the J gene TRBJ1-4; D not certain. V was clipped by 5 bases and J by 0 bases, with 7 bases between them. Germline CDR1 and CDR2: MDHEN and SYDVKM. The CDR3 has 14 amino acids. The CDR3 protein is CASSRQATNEKLFF. The CDR3 DNA reads as TGTGCCAGCAGTCGCCAGGCAACTAATGAAAAACTGTTTTTT.

This clone was recorded a few times. V and J are TRBV28 and TRBJ2-7; TRBD1 or TRBD2 may be the D gene (6 bases each). The CDR3 sequence is 15 residues long. From germline, CDR1 is MDHEN and CDR2 SYDVKM. Trimming took 6 bases from V and 6 from J, leaving 21 bases between them. CDR3 bases: TGTGCCAGCAGCTCTGGCGACAGGCAGGGACTCGAGCAGTACTTC. This gives the protein CASSSGDRQGLEQYF.

This clone was found once. The CDR3 sequence is CASSEGQGYHQPQHF. In DNA form, the CDR3 reads TGTGCCAGTAGTGAGGGACAGGGCTATCACCAGCCCCAGCATTTT. This rearrangement joins TRBV19 to TRBJ1-5, with TRBD1 identical over 9 bases. The germline V gene has CDR1 LNHDA and CDR2 SQIVND (reference sequence). The trim removed 5 bases at V and 7 bases at J, leaving 9 bases unmatched. The CDR3 loop spans 15 amino acids. The entire variable domain, with the rest obtained from reference TRBV19 and TRBJ1-5, is as follows: DGGITQSPKYLFRKEGQNVTLSCEQNLNHDAMYWYRQDPGQGLRLIYYSQIVNDFQKGDIAEGYSVSREKKESFPLTVTSAQKNPTAFYLCASSEGQGYHQPQHFGDGTRLSIL.

The chain carries TRBV18 and TRBJ1-1, with unresolved D. Germline loops: CDR1 KGHSH, CDR2 LQKENI. The CDR3 covers 18 residues. The ends were cut back, 1 base at V and 8 bases at J, with 26 bases in the middle. CDR3 protein: CASSPQGGTGISFQEAFF. As DNA, the CDR3 is TGTGCCAGCTCACCACAGGGCGGCACGGGTATTTCGTTTCAAGAAGCTTTCTTT.

The chain carries TRBV2 and TRBJ2-6; 10 positions match TRBD1. CDR1 and CDR2 (germline): SNHLY, FYNNEI. Trimming at V came to 2 bases and at J to 0 bases, leaving 7 bases not matched to a gene. This CDR3 has 19 residues. The CDR3 nucleotides are TGTGCCAGCAGTGAAAGCCGGGACAGGGGAAGCTCTGGGGCCAACGTCCTGACTTTC. It is translated as CASSESRDRGSSGANVLTF. The entire variable domain, with the rest obtained from reference TRBV2 and TRBJ2-6, is as follows: EPEVTQTPSHQVTQMGQEVILRCVPISNHLYFYWYRQILGQKVEFLVSFYNNEISEKSEIFDDQFSVERPDGSNFTLKIRSTKLEDSAMYFCASSESRDRGSSGANVLTFGAGSRLTVL.

Comment on this clone: Other nucleotide sequences in the sample specify the same CDR3. The gene calls are TRBV28 and TRBJ1-4; 8 bases fit TRBD1. With V trimmed by 2 bases and J by 7 bases, 9 bases remained unmatched. The CDR3 consists of 16 residues. Per germline, CDR1 MDHEN and CDR2 SYDVKM. CDR3 amino acids: CASSLGSAGQGEKLFF. The CDR3 nucleotides are TGTGCCAGCAGTTTAGGATCGGCCGGACAGGGTGAAAAACTGTTTTTT.

Details on this clone: This sample also contains other DNA sequences that code for the same CDR3. The rearrangement joins TRBV7-9 to TRBJ1-1; no clear D. Germline CDR1 is SEHNR and CDR2 is FQNEAQ (reference sequence). The V end lost 0 bases, the J end lost 1 base, and 3 bases lay between the germline ends. CDR3 length equals 13 residues. CDR3 region: CASSLAGNTEAFF. As DNA, the CDR3 is TGTGCCAGCAGCTTAGCCGGGAACACTGAAGCTTTCTTT. Full variable domain (remainder filled in from reference TRBV7-9 and TRBJ1-1): DTGVSQNPRHKITKRGQNVTFRCDPISEHNRLYWYRQTLGQGPEFLTYFQNEAQLEKSRLLSDRFSAERPKGSFSTLEIQRTEQGDSAMYLCASSLAGNTEAFFGQGTRLTVV.

The V call is TRBV29-1, the J call TRBJ1-4; D gene unclear. The germline V gene has CDR1 SQVTM and CDR2 ANQGSEA. Trimming shortened V by 1 base and J by 8 bases, and 11 bases separated the two germline ends. The CDR3 is made up of 13 amino acids. The CDR3 sequence is CSVEVQLEEKLFF. CDR3 nucleotides: TGCAGCGTTGAAGTTCAGCTCGAGGAAAAACTGTTTTTT.

The chain employs TRBV24-1 and TRBJ2-1; 13 bases align to TRBD2. V shed 4 bases, J shed 3 bases, and the junction held 8 bases outside the gene matches. The CDR3 consists of 18 residues. CDR1 KGHDR and CDR2 SFDVKD come from the germline V gene. This CDR3 reads CATSDAGLAGVYYNEQFF. In DNA form, the CDR3 reads TGTGCCACCAGTGACGCTGGACTAGCGGGAGTATACTACAATGAGCAGTTCTTC.

Details on this clone: Its ends do not fully match the called genes, so a read error is possible. V and J are TRBV4-3 and TRBJ2-7; D might be TRBD1 or TRBD2, each matching 5 bases. Germline CDR1 and CDR2: LGHNA and YSLEER. This CDR3 comprises 14 residues. In nucleotides, the CDR3 is TGCGCCAGCAGCCAAGATGGGACGGAGCCCCATCGCCCGTTC. This gives the protein CASSQDGTEPHRPF.

The V and J genes are TRBV12-3 or TRBV12-4 and TRBJ2-2; D possibly matches TRBD1 or TRBD2 (5 bases each). CDR3 length equals 12 residues. V lost 6 bases and J lost 3, with 5 bases in between. The CDR3 bases are TGTGCCAGCAGGGGGGACACCGGGGAGCTGTTTTTT. It is translated as CASRGDTGELFF.

The chain recombines TRBV11-3 with TRBJ2-3; D remains unclear. CDR1 and CDR2 (germline): SGHNT, YENEEA. This CDR3 is built from 16 residues. The V and J ends lost 7 bases and 1 base respectively, with 18 bases between them. The CDR3 nucleotides read TGTGCCAGCAACGCCTACTTGTTTAAGGGCACAGATACGCAGTATTTT. Residues: CASNAYLFKGTDTQYF.

V usage is TRBV7-9 and J usage is TRBJ2-5; D may be TRBD1 (6 bases). The V end lost 5 bases, the J end lost 1 base, and 14 bases lay between the germline ends. Looked up from germline, CDR1 is SEHNR and CDR2 is FQNEAQ (reference sequence). The CDR3 is 15 amino acids. In DNA form, the CDR3 reads TGTGCCAGCAGCGTACCACAGGGTACCCAAGAGACCCAGTACTTC. Translated: CASSVPQGTQETQYF.

Concerning this clone: An end of the junction does not agree with germline; a read error may underlie this. The chain joins TRBV10-3 to TRBJ1-1; D is perhaps TRBD1 (6 bases). The CDR3 spans 12 residues. The germline gives CDR1 ENHRY, CDR2 SYGVKD. The CDR3 is CAISPPGTSKIF. CDR3 sequence (DNA): TGTGCCATCAGTCCTCCCGGGACAAGCAAAATCTTT.

The V gene is TRBV2, the J gene TRBJ2-1; 9 nucleotides line up with TRBD2. Trimming took 7 bases from V and 12 from J; bases not matched to a gene: 7. From germline, CDR1 is SNHLY and CDR2 FYNNEI. The CDR3 runs 12 residues. In DNA, the CDR3 is TGTGCCAGCATCACGGGTAGCGGGGGGCAGTTCTTC. Its translation is CASITGSGGQFF.

This clone has just one count. This chain connects TRBV18 to TRBJ1-1; 7 positions match TRBD1. Unmatched junction bases numbered 8, after V lost 3 bases and J lost 1 base. The CDR3 runs 16 residues. Germline loops: CDR1 KGHSH, CDR2 LQKENI. The CDR3 DNA reads TGTGCCAGCTCACCGACAGGGATTTTGACGAACACTGAAGCTTTCTTT. It specifies CASSPTGILTNTEAFF. The whole variable domain, remainder taken from reference TRBV18 and TRBJ1-1, is NAGVMQNPRHLVRRRGQEARLRCSPMKGHSHVYWYRQLPEEGLKFMVYLQKENIIDESGMPKERFSAEFPKEGPSILRIQQVVRGDSAAYFCASSPTGILTNTEAFFGQGTRLTVV.

The rearrangement joins TRBV5-4 to TRBJ2-1; 7 bases align to TRBD2. From germline, CDR1 is SGHNT and CDR2 YYREEE (reference sequence). V shed 5 bases, J shed 8 bases, and the junction held 10 bases outside the gene matches. This CDR3 has 14 amino acids. The CDR3 DNA sequence: TGTGCCAGCAGGCCGGGGGGTCCGGGCCATGAGCAGTTCTTC. Amino acids: CASRPGGPGHEQFF.

This clone was seen once. This chain links TRBV21-1 with TRBJ2-1. TRBV21-1 is marked as a pseudogene. The CDR3 is 16 amino acids. The CDR3 DNA is TGTGCCAGCAGCAAATGGCCCTCAGCCCCCTACAATGAGCAGTTCTTC. Its protein is CASSKWPSAPYNEQFF.